These 28 T cell receptor beta chains were sequenced from one sample in a study of blood T cell repertoires in COVID-19. The repertoire was sequenced with immunoSEQ multiplex PCR; TCRdb's copy has only in-frame clones and lacks some. This sample yields just over 150,000 clones, of which over 70% are seen a single time; 0.45% to 0.6% belongs to the top ten. Sequenced input: peripheral blood. Receptors originate from a man aged 60 to 69 with acute or convalescent COVID-19.

The V gene is TRBV25-1, the J gene TRBJ1-4; D is uncertain. The CDR3 covers 12 residues. CDR1 and CDR2 from the germline V gene are MGHDK and SYGVNS. Trimming removed 5 bases at V and 11 bases at J, with 12 bases between. The CDR3 DNA reads TGTGCCAGCAGTCCGGACTCCGGGAAACTGTTTTTT. Translated: CASSPDSGKLFF.

The chain links TRBV2 to TRBJ2-7, with D perhaps TRBD2 (5 bases). The CDR3 contains 12 residues. CDR1 and CDR2 from the germline V gene are SNHLY and FYNNEI. Between the trimmed V and J ends, which lost 2 bases and 10 bases, there was a span of 12 bases. CDR3 nucleotides: TGTGCCAGCAGTGAACTAGCTGGACCTCAGTACTTC. Amino acid sequence: CASSELAGPQYF.

For the CDR3, the DNA is TGTGCCAGCGCTTCCTGGGCCCCCTACGAGCAGTACTTC. Amino acid sequence: CASASWAPYEQYF. V gene TRBV6-6 combines with J gene TRBJ2-7; D is uncertain. Trimming shortened V by 8 bases and J by 2 bases, and 13 bases separated the two germline ends. The CDR3 loop spans 13 amino acids. Germline V gene data show CDR1 as MNHNY and CDR2 as SVGAGI (reference sequence).

The V gene is TRBV3-1 (or the pseudogene TRBV3-2), the J gene TRBJ2-5; 8 bases match TRBD2. The germline CDR1 and CDR2 sequences are LGHDT and YNNKEL (reference sequence). The CDR3 is made up of 16 amino acids. V shed 4 bases and J 0 bases; nucleotides not matched to a gene: 7. DNA for the CDR3: TGTGCCAGCAGCCCCGCCGGCGGGGGGAACCAAGAGACCCAGTACTTC. Its translation: CASSPAGGGNQETQYF.

The rearrangement joins TRBV7-2 to TRBJ2-5; 7 bases are shared with TRBD1. V was pared by 0 bases and J by 5 bases, with 12 bases of the junction left unmatched. The germline V gene encodes CDR1 SGHTA and CDR2 FQGNSA. The CDR3 is 17 residues long. CDR3: CASSLALRQGPQETQYF. The CDR3 coding sequence is TGTGCCAGCAGCTTAGCGCTAAGACAGGGACCCCAGGAGACCCAGTACTTC.

This clone showed up just once. The chain uses TRBV5-6 and TRBJ1-6; D call uncertain. Trimming shortened V by 0 bases and J by 6 bases, and 16 bases separated the two germline ends. Germline V lookup: CDR1 SGHDT, CDR2 YYEEEE. The CDR3 has 17 residues. In DNA, the CDR3 is TGTGCCAGCAGCTTGGCCGCGTCGGGGTGGGGTAATTCACCCCTCCACTTT. This gives the protein CASSLAASGWGNSPLHF.

CDR3 in amino acids: CASTETSGSYNEQFF. The CDR3 DNA sequence: TGTGCCAGCACCGAGACTAGCGGGTCCTACAATGAGCAGTTCTTC. The V gene is TRBV13, the J gene TRBJ2-1; TRBD2 matches 10 bases. Trimming at V came to 7 bases and at J to 1 base, leaving 4 bases not matched to a gene. This CDR3 has 15 amino acids. Looked up from germline, CDR1 is PRHDT and CDR2 is FYEKMQ (reference sequence).

The chain recombines TRBV6-5 with TRBJ1-2; weak D call: TRBD1 (6 bases). CDR1 is MNHEY, CDR2 SVGAGI, per germline. The CDR3 covers 14 residues. Trimming left V 6 bases short and J 8 bases short, with 19 bases between. CDR3: CASRTAGVLVGYTF. CDR3 coding DNA: TGTGCCAGCAGAACTGCAGGGGTTTTGGTGGGCTACACCTTC.

CDR3 nucleotide sequence: TGTGCCAGCAGCCAAGAGAAAGTACAGGGGAAGGATACGCAGTATTTT. It translates to CASSQEKVQGKDTQYF. The gene calls are TRBV14 and TRBJ2-3, with 7 nucleotides matching TRBD1. The germline V gene has CDR1 SGHDN and CDR2 FVKESK. J gave up 6 bases and V 0 bases, and 9 bases lay outside the gene matches. This CDR3 is built from 16 residues.

The V call is TRBV7-6, the J call TRBJ1-1; D remains unclear. The CDR3 is 14 residues long. V shed 4 bases and J shed 1 base, with 10 bases lying between them. Germline V gives CDR1 SGHVS, CDR2 FNYEAQ. CDR3 in DNA: TGTGCCAGCAGCTCCGGGAAGGGGAACACTGAAGCTTTCTTT. This sequence encodes CASSSGKGNTEAFF.

The chain links TRBV28 to TRBJ2-7; 8 bases agree with TRBD1. The J segment lost 3 bases and the V segment lost 5 bases, leaving 6 bases of the junction unmatched. This CDR3 has 14 residues. Germline V gene data show CDR1 as MDHEN and CDR2 as SYDVKM. CDR3 loop: CASSVQGGSYEQYF. CDR3 in DNA: TGTGCCAGCAGTGTACAGGGGGGAAGCTACGAGCAGTACTTC.

This clone was observed a handful of times. The chain couples TRBV18 to TRBJ1-1; tentatively, D is TRBD1 (5 bases). Trimming pared 5 bases from V and 3 bases from J, leaving 10 bases between. This CDR3 comprises 13 residues. Germline V gene data show CDR1 as KGHSH and CDR2 as LQKENI. CDR3 protein: CASSSGRDTEAFF. CDR3 in DNA: TGTGCCAGCTCATCGGGCAGGGACACTGAAGCTTTCTTT.

This clone was counted a single time. The identical CDR3 is also encoded by other nucleotide sequences in the sample. The rearrangement uses TRBV5-1 and TRBJ1-4, with TRBD1 matching over 8 bases. The CDR3 has 15 residues. Germline CDR1 reads SGHRS; CDR2 reads YFSETQ. The V gene end was trimmed by 2 bases and the J gene end by 4 bases; junction bases not matched to a gene: 4. The CDR3 region is CASSFGQGGNEKLFF. In nucleotides, the CDR3 is TGCGCCAGCAGCTTCGGACAGGGTGGTAATGAAAAACTGTTTTTT.

The chain joins TRBV3-1 (or the pseudogene TRBV3-2) to TRBJ2-7, with D perhaps TRBD1 (5 bases). V shed 2 bases and J shed 4 bases, with 12 bases lying between them. Germline V CDR1 and CDR2: LGHDT, YNNKEL (reference sequence). The CDR3 contains 14 residues. CDR3 sequence reads: CASSQSPDTYEQYF. CDR3 nucleotide sequence: TGTGCCAGCAGCCAATCCCCGGACACTTACGAGCAGTACTTC.

The rearrangement joins TRBV2 to TRBJ1-6, with 7 bases matching TRBD1. The V segment lost 6 bases and the J segment 5 bases; nucleotides outside the gene matches: 4. Looked up from germline, CDR1 is SNHLY and CDR2 is FYNNEI. This CDR3 region has 14 residues. The DNA for the CDR3 is TGTGCCAGCAGGGACAGGAGGGATAATTCACCCCTCCACTTT. Amino acids: CASRDRRDNSPLHF.

The V call is TRBV7-2, the J call TRBJ2-3, with 10 nucleotides matching TRBD2. The CDR3 consists of 16 residues. Trimming removed 4 bases from V and 4 bases from J; junction bases left unmatched: 8. Germline CDR1 SGHTA, CDR2 FQGNSA. CDR3 DNA sequence: TGTGCCAGCAGCTCCCGCGGGCTAGCGGGAGCAGATACGCAGTATTTT. It codes for CASSSRGLAGADTQYF.

DNA of the CDR3: TGTGCCAGCAGTTTTTCAAATCAGCCCCAGCATTTT. It codes for CASSFSNQPQHF. The rearrangement joins TRBV28 to TRBJ1-5, with no clear D. This CDR3 has 12 residues. Trimming removed 3 bases at V and 4 bases at J, with 4 bases between. Germline V CDR1 and CDR2: MDHEN, SYDVKM.

This chain joins TRBV4-2 and TRBJ1-1, with TRBD1 matching over 10 bases. After removal of 4 bases from V and 5 bases from J, the junction contained 4 bases not matched to a gene. Germline V gene lookup returns CDR1 LGHNA and CDR2 YNFKEQ. The length of the CDR3 is 14 residues. CDR3 sequence (DNA): TGTGCCAGCAGCCCAGGACAGGGGGGGACTGAAGCTTTCTTT. It codes for CASSPGQGGTEAFF.

This sequence joins TRBV28 and TRBJ2-7; 8 bases agree with TRBD1. The CDR3 runs 19 residues. Germline V gene sequence: CDR1 MDHEN, CDR2 SYDVKM. The trim removed 5 bases at V and 7 bases at J, leaving 25 bases unmatched. CDR3 protein: CASSPTSTGEYPSRMEQYF. In DNA form, the CDR3 reads TGTGCCAGCAGTCCTACGTCGACAGGGGAGTACCCCTCCCGGATGGAGCAGTACTTC.

The rearrangement uses TRBV7-6 and TRBJ2-3, with 8 bases lining up with TRBD2. This CDR3 has 16 amino acids. The ends lost 5 bases at V and 6 bases at J; junction bases unmatched: 13. Germline V gene data show CDR1 as SGHVS and CDR2 as FNYEAQ. The CDR3 DNA is TGTGCCAGCAGCCCCCGAGCGGGAGCGATGTCGGATACGCAGTATTTT. It yields the protein CASSPRAGAMSDTQYF.

This clone has just a few counts. The chain links TRBV3-1 (or the pseudogene TRBV3-2) to TRBJ2-1; 7 bases align to TRBD1. V gave up 4 bases and J gave up 1 base; unmatched junction bases: 4. The CDR3 spans 15 residues. CDR1 is LGHDT, CDR2 YNNKEL, per germline (reference sequence). The DNA for the CDR3 is TGTGCCAGCAGCCCGACAGGGTCTTCCTACAATGAGCAGTTCTTC. Translated, it gives CASSPTGSSYNEQFF.

The chain carries TRBV19 and TRBJ2-7; 11 bases are shared with TRBD2. Germline loops: CDR1 LNHDA, CDR2 SQIVND (reference sequence). This CDR3 spans 17 amino acids. V trimming: 6 bases; J trimming: 6 bases; junction bases outside the gene matches: 16. The CDR3 nucleotides are TGTGCCAGTAGCGCCCCGACACGACTAGCGGGACCCCTCGAGCAGTACTTC. This translates into CASSAPTRLAGPLEQYF.

The rearrangement uses TRBV5-1 and TRBJ1-4; weak D call: TRBD1 (5 bases). CDR1 and CDR2 (germline): SGHRS, YFSETQ. The CDR3 sequence is 13 residues long. The germline V and J ends were trimmed by 5 bases and 3 bases, with 8 bases remaining between them. The CDR3 DNA reads as TGCGCCAGCAGGTCAGGGTCTAATGAAAAACTGTTTTTT. This translates into CASRSGSNEKLFF.

The chain employs TRBV5-1 and TRBJ2-7; 11 bases align to TRBD2. The junction had 13 bases not matched to a gene; V was cut back by 4 bases and J by 7 bases. The CDR3 extends over 16 amino acids. In germline, CDR1 is SGHRS, CDR2 YFSETQ. The CDR3 region has the DNA TGCGCCAGCAGCGACGCAATAGCGGGAGGGCCGCGGGAGCAGTACTTC. Its translation: CASSDAIAGGPREQYF. Full variable domain (rest looked up from reference TRBV5-1 and TRBJ2-7): KAGVTQTPRYLIKTRGQQVTLSCSPISGHRSVSWYQQTPGQGLQFLFEYFSETQRNKGNFPGRFSGRQFSNSRSEMNVSTLELGDSALYLCASSDAIAGGPREQYFGPGTRLTVT.

V and J are TRBV7-2 and TRBJ2-7; 8 positions agree with TRBD2. CDR3 length: 16 amino acids. Germline CDR1 SGHTA, CDR2 FQGNSA. J was trimmed by 3 bases and V by 0 bases; bases with no gene match: 7. CDR3 residues: CASSLAGTGGYYEQYF. CDR3 coding DNA: TGTGCCAGCAGCTTAGCGGGGACGGGAGGGTACTACGAGCAGTACTTC.

This clone appeared once. V usage is TRBV19 and J usage is TRBJ2-1, with 10 bases matching TRBD1. The trim removed 4 bases at V and 7 bases at J, leaving 7 bases unmatched. CDR1 LNHDA and CDR2 SQIVND come from the germline V gene (reference sequence). The CDR3 consists of 15 residues. CDR3 sequence (DNA): TGTGCCAGTAGTACCCGACAGGGGGCAACAAATGAGCAGTTCTTC. This encodes CASSTRQGATNEQFF.

The sample holds a few counts of this clone. The V gene is TRBV6-2 or TRBV6-3, the J gene TRBJ1-2, with 8 bases matching TRBD1. The CDR3 runs 11 residues. Germline V gene data show CDR1 as MNHEY and CDR2 as SVGEGT. V trimming: 6 bases; J trimming: 8 bases; junction bases outside the gene matches: 2. CDR3 DNA sequence: TGTGCCAGCAGCCGACAGGGGGGCTACACCTTC. Its protein is CASSRQGGYTF.

The chain uses TRBV7-2 and TRBJ2-5, with 9 bases that match TRBD2. This CDR3 region has 16 residues. V was pared by 7 bases and J by 2 bases, with 11 bases of the junction left unmatched. CDR1 is SGHTA, CDR2 FQGNSA, per germline. The CDR3 sequence is CASTPRGGGGQETQYF. The CDR3 nucleotides read TGTGCCAGCACCCCGAGAGGCGGGGGGGGTCAAGAGACCCAGTACTTC.